This T cell receptor beta chain was profiled in a study of metastatic and nonmetastatic thyroid tumors. Study-wide background: The comparison covered peripheral blood and tumor or nodule tissue in malignant and benign thyroid patients.

The junction had 6 bases not matched to a gene; V was cut back by 4 bases and J by 7 bases. The germline CDR1 and CDR2 sequences are WNHNN and SYGVQD (reference sequence). The CDR3 has 13 amino acids. Thyroid surgery was performed in patients who had received no treatment beforehand. As processed by the authors: Building a distant-metastasis classifier for papillary thyroid cancer drew on CDR3 differences across clinicopathological groups. Via MiXCR, TCRdb re-called the PCR reads. TCRdb's processing, not the study's, gives the V and J calls here. The repertoire has some 15,000 clones, roughly 29% of them found once; the top ten carry roughly 19%. Findings and limits, study-wide: Reportedly, malignant thyroid tumors had significantly higher TCR beta diversity than benign nodules, in blood and tumor.

In its sample, this clone was seen a few times. Its specificity is unknown. This sequence joins TRBV10-1 and TRBJ1-1; 7 nucleotides align to TRBD1. What was sequenced was tumor tissue. The origin of this receptor is a female donor with papillary thyroid cancer or a benign thyroid nodule (not recorded which). Some clones in this sample may be carry-over from other donors' samples. CDR3 sequence reads: CASSGKGADEAFF. The CDR3 DNA follows: TGCGCCAGCAGTGGTAAGGGGGCGGATGAAGCTTTCTTT.